What follows are 14 T cell receptor beta chains derived from one specimen sequenced in a study of CD8+ T cells in alopecia areata. Following RNA extraction, reverse transcription yielded cDNA that acted as the sequencing template. Sequencing was performed with immunoSEQ multiplex PCR; in TCRdb, only in-frame clones are kept and a portion is missing. This sample has over 150,000 clones, with 45% to 70% found just once. The material sequenced was CD8+ T cells sorted from blood. All receptors derive from a human donor in good health.

This chain connects TRBV27 to TRBJ2-1; D not resolved. CDR1 is MNHEY, CDR2 SMNVEV, per germline (reference sequence). The CDR3 is 13 residues long. The V and J ends lost 2 bases and 8 bases respectively, with 10 bases between them. The CDR3 spells CASSLRQRDEQFF. Here the CDR3 DNA reads TGTGCCAGCAGTTTACGGCAGCGCGATGAGCAGTTCTTC.

This rearrangement joins TRBV9 to TRBJ2-5; 8 positions agree with TRBD2. The V gene's germline CDR1 is SGDLS and CDR2 YYNGEE. V was clipped by 6 bases and J by 2 bases; unmatched bases: 12. This CDR3 has 16 amino acids. The CDR3 loop is CASTEWAGGMQETQYF. The CDR3 coding sequence is TGTGCCAGCACAGAGTGGGCGGGGGGAATGCAAGAGACCCAGTACTTC.

This clone was observed a few times. The germline gene is not matched at one end of the junction; a read error may be the cause. The chain is built from TRBV10-3 and TRBJ2-7; 9 nucleotides align to TRBD1. The CDR3 runs to 15 residues. CDR1 is ENHRY and CDR2 is SYGVKD in the germline V gene. CDR3 amino acids: CASSEEGTGPYEQYF. As DNA, the CDR3 is TGTGCCAGCAGTGAAGAAGGGACAGGGCCCTACGAGCAGTACTTC.

V is TRBV19 and J is TRBJ1-5; D not certain. The CDR3 is made up of 12 amino acids. V lost 4 bases, J lost 4 bases, and 5 bases lay in between. Germline V CDR1 and CDR2: LNHDA, SQIVND (reference sequence). The CDR3 loop is CASSNGNQPQHF. The CDR3, as DNA: TGTGCCAGTAGTAACGGGAATCAGCCCCAGCATTTT.

The chain has TRBV27 and TRBJ1-6; D may be TRBD1 (6 bases). The V gene's germline CDR1 is MNHEY and CDR2 SMNVEV (reference sequence). The germline V and J ends were trimmed by 5 bases and 9 bases, with 11 bases remaining between them. The CDR3 consists of 13 residues. The CDR3 protein is CASSIGTPSPLHF. CDR3 DNA: TGTGCCAGCAGTATAGGGACACCTTCACCCCTCCACTTT.

The chain links TRBV29-1 to TRBJ2-3; 9 nucleotides agree with TRBD1. V lost 7 bases to trimming and J lost 2 bases; unmatched junction nucleotides: 10. CDR3 size: 15 residues. The V gene's germline CDR1 is SQVTM and CDR2 ANQGSEA. The DNA for the CDR3 is TGCAGCGCCCAGCCCTGGACAGGGGACACAGATACGCAGTATTTT. This encodes CSAQPWTGDTDTQYF.

The chain recombines TRBV9 with TRBJ1-1; D is undetermined. The germline CDR1 and CDR2 sequences are SGDLS and YYNGEE. The CDR3 is 15 amino acids. With 0 bases removed from V and 0 bases from J, the gap between germline ends came to 9 bases. The CDR3 sequence: CASSVATEMNTEAFF. The CDR3 DNA sequence: TGTGCCAGCAGCGTAGCAACAGAAATGAACACTGAAGCTTTCTTT.

This chain uses TRBV15 with TRBJ2-7, with TRBD2 as a possible D gene (5 bases). Germline V gene sequence: CDR1 LNHNV, CDR2 YYDKDF (reference sequence). The CDR3 is made up of 14 amino acids. V was shortened by 8 bases and J by 5 bases, with 19 bases between the two germline ends. CDR3: CATGKSGNPHEQYF. Written as DNA, the CDR3 is TGTGCCACCGGCAAGTCGGGGAACCCCCACGAGCAGTACTTC.

V gene TRBV27 combines with J gene TRBJ1-2; D not certain. The CDR3 runs 13 residues. V was clipped by 2 bases and J by 8 bases, with 12 bases between them. Germline V gene sequence: CDR1 MNHEY, CDR2 SMNVEV (reference sequence). For the CDR3, the DNA is TGTGCCAGCAGTTTAAATACCGGAGAAGGCTACACCTTC. Protein: CASSLNTGEGYTF.

V is TRBV6-5 and J is TRBJ2-3; 12 positions match TRBD2. CDR3 length equals 15 residues. V was clipped by 5 bases and J by 3 bases; unmatched bases: 3. Germline values: CDR1 MNHEY, CDR2 SVGAGI. CDR3 bases: TGTGCCAGCAGTCTAGCGGGGGGGCTTACAGATACGCAGTATTTT. This translates into CASSLAGGLTDTQYF.

This clone was detected once. Other DNA sequences of this sample code for an identical CDR3. The J gene is TRBJ2-7, the V gene TRBV5-1; D gene uncertain. Per the germline V gene, CDR1 is SGHRS and CDR2 is YFSETQ. The V end was cut by 1 base, the J end by 3 bases, with 5 bases between. This CDR3 is 12 amino acids long. The CDR3 DNA reads as TGCGCCAGCAGCTTGTCGGGCTACGAGCAGTACTTC. Its translation is CASSLSGYEQYF.

The table lists this clone with a few counts. The chain combines TRBV6-5 with TRBJ2-3; D ambiguous. The V end was cut by 0 bases, the J end by 3 bases, with 10 bases between. The CDR3 has 15 residues. Germline loops: CDR1 MNHEY, CDR2 SVGAGI. For the CDR3, the DNA is TGTGCCAGCAGTTACTCCCACGGGCGGACAGATACGCAGTATTTT. This gives the protein CASSYSHGRTDTQYF.

The chain combines TRBV27 with TRBJ2-3; TRBD1 matches at 8 bases. The junction had 4 bases not matched to a gene; V was cut back by 5 bases and J by 3 bases. The CDR3 loop spans 14 amino acids. CDR1 MNHEY and CDR2 SMNVEV come from the germline V gene (reference sequence). This chain's CDR3 is CASSLGTGTDTQYF. The CDR3 DNA follows: TGTGCCAGCAGTCTCGGGACAGGAACAGATACGCAGTATTTT.

The V gene is TRBV27, the J gene TRBJ1-2, with D hard to call. CDR3 length: 13 residues. Germline assignment: CDR1 MNHEY and CDR2 SMNVEV (reference sequence). The germline V and J ends were trimmed by 7 bases and 1 base, with 10 bases remaining between them. CDR3: CASKPGFNYGYTF. CDR3 DNA: TGTGCCAGCAAACCGGGATTTAACTATGGCTACACCTTC.